The entry below describes one T cell receptor beta chain. Its recognized antigen is unknown. No base qualities exist here, and no much larger clone lies one base off it. The sample is drawn from a study of PD-1 blockade in classical Hodgkin lymphoma (dated by TCRdb to 2020 to 2021). Broadly, across the study: Nivolumab dosing was 3 mg/kg intravenously every 2 weeks, continuing until either disease progression or unacceptable toxicity. The study used TCR beta sequencing and CyTOF to define a peripheral blood immune signature of response to PD-1 blockade in classical Hodgkin lymphoma.

What the authors observed across the whole study: A significant rise by C4D1 was seen in CD4+ but not CD8+ TCR diversity (p=0.0027 vs p=0.16), with the rise being most apparent in complete responders (p=0.02). The study was restricted to a single clinical trial cohort, and the causes of repertoire differences, possibly disease activity or prior therapy, were left undefined. Baseline TCR diversity was reported to be lower in newly diagnosed patients than in healthy donors and to be lower still in relapsed/refractory patients. Lower diversity was seen in patients whose nivolumab began less than 1 year after ASCT, and these patients were left out of later analyses so that immune reconstitution would not confound the results. Trial patients with a complete response had baseline diversity similar to that of newly diagnosed patients, while partial responders and progressors had significantly lower diversity.

The Qiagen DNeasy kit was used to extract genomic DNA both from unsorted PBMCs and from the negatively selected CD4+ and CD8+ fractions. TCR beta CDR3 regions were amplified by immunoSEQ multiplex PCR using primers annealing to V and J segments. A synthetic immune receptor repertoire was used to minimize amplification bias, and any remaining bias was removed computationally after sequencing. The study's own analysis went as follows. Custom Python scripts were used to quantify repertoire diversity as the Shannon entropy index. Unsorted, CD4+ and CD8+ repertoires were examined separately, except in combined analyses, for which CD4+ and CD8+ sequences were merged in silico. A clone counted as expanded when the clone's frequency after treatment rose at least 2-fold relative to C1D1, and clones undetected at baseline were given a pseudocount of 0.5. Clones with 0 or 1 copy at C1D1 were defined as singleton clones, while clones with 2 or more copies were defined as non-singleton clones. By matching protein sequences in sorted samples from the same patient, clones expanded in unsorted samples were annotated as CD4+, CD8+ or unknown. Diversity changes from C1D1 to C4D1 were tested in paired samples using Wilcoxon tests. TCRdb mirrors the immuneACCESS table, restricted to in-frame sequences. Some clones are absent from its copies; in checked studies, under half trace to an unresolved V gene, and the reason for the others is unknown. From that table come the V and J calls and clone size; the DNA was used to work out D and trimming. The sample contains more than 30,000 clones, 70% to 90% of them found a single time. The top ten hold about 7.8% of the sample.

Taken from cysteine to phenylalanine, the CDR3 has 15 residues. Solely the CDR3 DNA is kept, with 45 bases framed from the first base. For this chain, trimming is 6 bases at the V end and 6 bases at the J end, and the number of junction bases without a gene match is 12. As encoded in the germline V gene (reference sequence), CDR1 is MNHEY while CDR2 is SMNVEV. The time point tag for this specimen amounts to: cycle 2 day 1 (C2D1) of nivolumab. Every trial patient had relapsed following autologous stem cell transplantation, and prior brentuximab vedotin exposure was what differed among cohorts A, B and C. The trial cohort comprised 56 patients with relapsed/refractory classical Hodgkin lymphoma whose best overall responses were complete response, partial response or progressive disease. Trial patients were treated with single-agent nivolumab in the multi-cohort phase II CheckMate 205 trial. An independent review committee assessed best overall response using the 2007 International Working Group response criteria. PBMCs from the trial were collected at three points: immediately before nivolumab initiation (C1D1), and during therapy at cycle 2 day 1 and cycle 4 day 1. After peripheral blood was drawn into 8 mL Vacutainer Cell Preparation Tubes, PBMCs were isolated by centrifugation and then cryopreserved.

The clonotype comes from a human donor with classical Hodgkin lymphoma. The sequencing used peripheral blood mononuclear cells (PBMCs), collected before the second cycle of nivolumab. The chain is encoded by TRBV27 joined to TRBJ2-3; 7 of the junction bases match TRBD2. The nucleotide sequence is TGTGCCAGCAGGACCTGGCGGCTAGCGGCGGATACGCAGTATTTT. It codes for CASRTWRLAADTQYF.